This TCR beta chain appears in the sequencing data of a study of shared clonotypes between healthy human individuals. The study drew all its donors from Caucasian adults living in Nashville, Tennessee. Trimming stripped 3 bases from V and 3 bases from J, with 16 bases between. CDR1 and CDR2 (germline): SGHRS, YFSETQ. This CDR3 comprises 15 residues. The assay was immunoSEQ multiplex PCR, and TCRdb's table has in-frame clones only and misses some. Among 2,500,000 or so clones listed, 93% were seen once. This chain uses TRBV5-1 with TRBJ2-7, with D tentatively TRBD1 (6 bases). The sample taken for sequencing was naive CD4+ T cells from PBMCs. Regarding subset: CD45RA+ positively selected. The source is a man aged 18 to 30 in good health. Some clones in this sample may be carry-over from other donors' samples. CDR3 sequence reads: CASSYGQSPGYEQYF. The CDR3 bases are TGCGCCAGCAGCTACGGACAGTCCCCGGGCTACGAGCAGTACTTC.